This TCR beta chain came from a study of T cell repertoires in cytomegalovirus infection. Study in general: In the study, CMV epitopes included recently identified HLA-C-restricted and well-studied HLA-B-restricted ones. CMV infection and matching HLA type were both indicated by public TCR beta signatures. Study results and limitations: Based on cumulative public TCR beta family frequency, carriers of CMV plus the relevant HLA were identified. CMV-specific HLA-C-restricted TCR beta clonotypes dominated the ex vivo response.

This clonotype was recorded many times. The target antigen is unknown. Each CDR3 protein is one row after TCRdb ran MiXCR on the reads. The profile covers some 900,000 distinct CDR3 sequences, with roughly 33% appearing a single time and 9.5% to 15% taken by the ten largest. This TCR came from a human donor in good health (CMV status not recorded). Some clones in this sample may be carry-over from other donors' samples. Source: cultured CD8+ T cells from PBMCs, taken from culture after CMV antigen stimulation.

The CDR3 DNA reads as TGTGCCAGCAGCGCCGGGACAGGGGTCAGTGAGCAGTTCTTC. Translated: CASSAGTGVSEQFF. The rearrangement joins TRBV7-6 to TRBJ2-1; 10 bases line up with TRBD1. Germline assignment: CDR1 SGHVS and CDR2 FNYEAQ. With 5 bases clipped from V and 9 bases from J, the junction kept 7 bases outside the gene matches. The CDR3 has 14 amino acids.